The clone carrying this TCR beta chain was observed a single time. The antigen is undetermined. The data were obtained in a study of T-cell reconstitution after alpha-beta-depleted transplantation in children. Findings and limits, study-wide: Several patients had high TCRbeta diversity at day 60; it came from surviving recipient T cells and thymic progenitors. Alpha-beta T cells present about two months after transplant were reported to originate from several hundred expanded graft clones. T cells produced anew were the main source of T-cell counts and diversity one year after transplant.

Researchers prepared the TCRbeta library using unique molecular identifiers, the study reports. TCRdb itself ran the PCR reads through MiXCR, one entry per CDR3 protein. The sample consists of approximately 45,000 distinct CDR3 sequences, roughly half of them appearing once. The CDR3 has 13 amino acids. V lost 7 bases, J lost 8 bases, and 16 bases lay in between. Germline V gene data show CDR1 as SGDLS and CDR2 as YYNGEE. The TCR originated in a boy under two years old with SCID, due to receive a stem cell transplant. The V gene is TRBV9, the J gene TRBJ2-1; no definite D call. The sequences come from peripheral blood, collected before TCRalphabeta/CD19-depleted stem cell transplant. The CDR3 sequence is CASGRYNGHEQFF. The CDR3 nucleotides are TGTGCCAGCGGCCGGTATAACGGCCATGAGCAGTTCTTC.